This T cell receptor beta chain was profiled in a study of cytomegalovirus exposure and HLA in healthy donors. Background on the study: Out of 300 to 500 genotyped donors, about 80% belonged to the Caucasian-associated ancestry cluster. The study's findings and limits: Cytomegalovirus status was reportedly diagnosed by the classifier with high specificity and sensitivity. Among TCR sequences, most were rare, though some public TCRs appeared in many donors.

V lost 3 bases to trimming and J lost 4 bases; unmatched junction nucleotides: 16. The CDR3 length is 19 residues. Germline V lookup: CDR1 GTSNPN, CDR2 SVGIG (reference sequence). Notes on this clone: Its antigen is currently unknown.

60 Vbeta and 13 Jbeta primers were used in PCR. The method was immunoSEQ multiplex PCR; TCRdb's version includes in-frame clones alone and lacks a portion of them. This table has roughly 180,000 clones, around 82% appearing once. Specimen: PBMCs. The clonotype originates from a man aged 30 to 45 in good health and CMV-seronegative. The rearrangement uses TRBV30 and TRBJ2-1; 12 bases line up with TRBD2. The DNA for the CDR3 is TGTGCCTGGAGGGCGGGTGTGACTAGCGGGAGAGGCCCATACAATGAGCAGTTCTTC. It translates to CAWRAGVTSGRGPYNEQFF. The full variable domain, completed using reference TRBV30 and TRBJ2-1, is SQTIHQWPATLVQPVGSPLSLECTVEGTSNPNLYWYRQAAGRGLQLLFYSVGIGQISSEVPQNLSASRPQDRQFILSSKKLLLSDSGFYLCAWRAGVTSGRGPYNEQFFGPGTRLTVL.